Listed here is a single T cell receptor (beta chain). Naive CD8 cells, CD45RO-negative and positively selected for CCR7, excluded terminally differentiated effector memory CD45RA+ cells. Assay: immunoSEQ multiplex PCR; the TCRdb copy retains only in-frame clones and omits some. This table holds about 2.1 million clones, roughly 93% found once. The sample is drawn from a study of shared clonotypes between healthy human individuals. Sequenced sample: naive CD8+ T cells from PBMCs. The receptor was isolated from a man aged 18 to 29 in good health. Some clones in this sample may be carry-over from other donors' samples.

The CDR3 DNA is TGCGCCAGCAGCCTACGGAGTGGAGTTTACAATGAGCAGTTCTTC. This encodes CASSLRSGVYNEQFF. This rearrangement joins TRBV4-1 to TRBJ2-1; D gene ambiguous. The germline V gene has CDR1 MGHRA and CDR2 YSYEKL. CDR3 length: 15 amino acids. V dropped 4 bases and J dropped 4 bases, with 14 bases sitting between them.